This entry features one T cell receptor (beta chain) sequence. This receptor's antigen is unknown. One base away there is no much larger clone; base qualities are not given. CDR1 LGHDT and CDR2 YNNKEL were looked up in the germline V gene (reference sequence). The CDR3 has 15 amino acids, counting the end cysteine and phenylalanine. This entry keeps only the CDR3 DNA: 45 bases, framed from base 1. The sample is drawn from a study of blood T cells in healthy people across ages (dated by TCRdb to between 2014 and 2017). In the study overall: In model experiments, template switching captured roughly one uniquely barcoded TCR beta cDNA molecule for every two T cells. The study analyzed two additional independent replicas of 1 million unique cDNA reads from the same blood draw for two donors, one aged 18 to 30 and one aged 80 or older. To track age-related changes in TCR beta repertoire diversity, the study relied on deep sequencing normalized with unique cDNA molecular identifiers. The donors were divided into four age groups: young (average about 15 years), middle-aged (approximately 39), aged (approximately 64) and long-lived (roughly 82). To avoid experimental bias, donors of different ages were distributed randomly across sequencing lanes.

The 39 donors, aged roughly 6 to 95 years, were systemically healthy Caucasian individuals from Russia. About 9.8 milliliters of peripheral blood were drawn from each donor into EDTA-treated Vacutainer tubes. PBMCs were isolated by Ficoll-Paque density-gradient centrifugation, with at least 6 million obtained per sample. Total RNA was extracted from PBMCs with Trizol reagent, with at least 5 micrograms obtained per sample. For every donor, an aliquot of PBMCs went through flow cytometry to measure the percentages of naive CD45RAhigh/CD27high T cells. The research as a whole found: A strong correlation was found between observed TCR beta diversity and the percentage of naive T cells measured by flow cytometry. Compared with the aged group, more naive CD4+ T cells, fewer expanded clones and increased TCR diversity were shown by the long-lived group, suggesting age selection. Estimates of total diversity based on one million sequenced T cells were considered lower bounds and underestimates. Donor CMV infection status was unknown, potentially confounding age-related changes in expanded clonotypes. Conclusive comparison of naive and antigen-experienced compartments was prevented by the profiling of bulk unsorted PBMCs. Observed TCR beta diversity per million T cells fell roughly linearly with age, and a significant reduction was already apparent by age around 36.

The library was prepared using 5' RACE. These reads were obtained on an Illumina HiSeq 2500. A second PCR of about 6 to 11 cycles was performed with a sample-barcoded 5' primer and a J-beta primer mix. A unique molecular identifier was introduced onto each TCR beta cDNA molecule by a template-switch 5' adaptor carrying 12 random nucleotides. At least 2.5 million CDR3-containing paired-end reads were obtained from each sample. The Mint cDNA synthesis kit, primed by a TRBC-specific oligonucleotide, was used to synthesize first-strand cDNA from all RNA. All cDNA was treated with uracil-DNA glycosylase and then went through a first 18-cycle PCR with the universal primers M1SS and BC2_uni_R. The original methods were these. Normalization of each sample was performed by random selection of 1 million high-quality reads, each carrying a distinct molecular identifier. Reads sharing molecular identifiers were discarded rather than binned into consensus sequences. MiTCR, with a Q25 quality threshold and the strictest error-elimination algorithm, was used for CDR3 identification, clonotype clustering and error correction. A nonparametric unseen species model using Euler transformation provided a lower-bound estimate of total TCR beta diversity. TCRdb passed the public sequencing reads through fastp at Q25 and MiXCR, retaining productive beta sequences. Under each unique CDR3 protein, matching rows form one entry showing the most common genes and DNA. It is TCRdb's table, rather than the study itself, that gives the V and J calls and clone size. For this sample there are 550,000 to 600,000 distinct CDR3 sequences; 25% to 30% appear just once. 18% of the sample rests with the top ten.

The chain employs TRBV3-1 and TRBJ2-5; TRBD2 is possibly the D segment (6 matching bases). Near its end, the DNA agrees better with TRBJ2-1, so the J call may be wrong. Material: blood. This TCR derives from a woman in her 70s in good health. For the CDR3, the sequence is CASSQDAGFWNEQFF. Read as DNA, the sequence is TGTGCCAGCAGCCAAGATGCGGGGTTTTGGAATGAGCAGTTCTTC.